These T cell receptor beta chains were read from a single sample in a study of blood T cells in healthy people across ages. TCRdb analysed the 5' RACE reads with MiXCR anew, one entry per CDR3 protein. This sample has fewer than 600,000 distinct CDR3 sequences, with about 26% found just once. The sample was also linked to a second study, of T cells of mothers and their children.

What was sequenced was blood. The source is a boy under 10 years old in good health. The CDR3 runs from the conserved cysteine through the conserved F or W. A D gene is named only where the DNA matches it firmly. Rows give clone size only sometimes, using once, few, many, or a class for an expanded clone.

J gene,V gene,D gene,clone size,CDR3 DNA,CDR3 protein
TRBJ2-3,TRBV20-1,.,.,TGCAGTGCTCGTCCCCCCCGACCCACAGATACGCAGTATTTT,CSARPPRPTDTQYF
TRBJ2-7,TRBV3-1,.,many,TGTGCCAGCAGCCAAGGGGGCTACGAGCAGTACTTC,CASSQGGYEQYF
TRBJ2-2,TRBV5-1,.,.,TGCGCCAGCGGAGAGTTAAGCGGGTTGACCGGGGAGCTGTTTTTT,CASGELSGLTGELFF
TRBJ1-2,TRBV29-1,.,.,TGCAGCGCTGGGGGAGCAGGGTCCATCTATGGCTACACCTTC,CSAGGAGSIYGYTF
TRBJ2-5,TRBV6-5,TRBD1,.,TGTGCCAGCGTGGGACAGCAAGAGACCCAGTACTTC,CASVGQQETQYF
TRBJ2-5,TRBV5-1,TRBD1,few,TGCGCCAGCAGCACCACCGGGACAGCCATAAAAGAGACCCAGTACTTC,CASSTTGTAIKETQYF
TRBJ1-4,TRBV6-5,.,few,TGTGCCAGCAGTTACGGGGGGGCGACTAATGAAAAACTGTTTTTT,CASSYGGATNEKLFF
TRBJ2-5,TRBV3-1,.,.,TGTGCCAGCAGCCATCTGAACCGGGGGGCCATTTGGGAGACCCAGTACTTC,CASSHLNRGAIWETQYF
TRBJ1-4,TRBV13,.,.,TGTGCCAGCAGGGACCAGGGGAAAGGCGAAAAACTGTTTTTT,CASRDQGKGEKLFF
TRBJ1-6,TRBV25-1,.,few,TGTGCCAGCAGTGAAGGCATAAATAATTCACCCCTCCACTTT,CASSEGINNSPLHF
TRBJ2-2,TRBV7-9,.,.,TGTGCCAGCGTATCCCCACATGTCAACACCGGGGAGCTGTTTTTT,CASVSPHVNTGELFF